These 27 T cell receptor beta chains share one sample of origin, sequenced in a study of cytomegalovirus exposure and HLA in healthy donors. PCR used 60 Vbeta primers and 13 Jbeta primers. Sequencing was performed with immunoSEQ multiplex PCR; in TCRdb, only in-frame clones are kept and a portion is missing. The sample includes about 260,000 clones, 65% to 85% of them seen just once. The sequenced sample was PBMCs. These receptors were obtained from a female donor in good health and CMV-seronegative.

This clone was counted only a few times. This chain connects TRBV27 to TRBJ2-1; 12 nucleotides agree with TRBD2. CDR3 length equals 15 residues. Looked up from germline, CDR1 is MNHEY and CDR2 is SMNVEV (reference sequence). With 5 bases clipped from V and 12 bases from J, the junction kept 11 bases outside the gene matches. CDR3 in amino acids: CASSPRLAGEAVQFF. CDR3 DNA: TGTGCCAGCAGTCCTCGACTAGCGGGAGAGGCAGTGCAGTTCTTC.

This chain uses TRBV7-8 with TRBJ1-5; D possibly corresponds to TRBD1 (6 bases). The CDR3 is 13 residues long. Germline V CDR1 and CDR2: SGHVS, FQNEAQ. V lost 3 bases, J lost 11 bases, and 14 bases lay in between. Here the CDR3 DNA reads TGTGCCAGCAGCTTGGACGGTCCAGGGGCCCAGCATTTT. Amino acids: CASSLDGPGAQHF.

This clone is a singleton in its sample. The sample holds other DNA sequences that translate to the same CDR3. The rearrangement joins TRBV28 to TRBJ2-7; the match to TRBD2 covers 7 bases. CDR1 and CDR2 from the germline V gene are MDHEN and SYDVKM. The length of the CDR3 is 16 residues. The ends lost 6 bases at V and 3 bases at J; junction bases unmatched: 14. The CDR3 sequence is CASSWDYQLLGYEQYF. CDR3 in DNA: TGTGCCAGCAGCTGGGACTACCAGTTGTTGGGCTACGAGCAGTACTTC.

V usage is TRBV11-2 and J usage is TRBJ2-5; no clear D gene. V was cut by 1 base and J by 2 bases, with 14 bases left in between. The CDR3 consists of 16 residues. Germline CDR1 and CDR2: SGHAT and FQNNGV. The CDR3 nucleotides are TGTGCCAGCAGCTTAGTTGGGCCCATCTCACAAGAGACCCAGTACTTC. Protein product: CASSLVGPISQETQYF.

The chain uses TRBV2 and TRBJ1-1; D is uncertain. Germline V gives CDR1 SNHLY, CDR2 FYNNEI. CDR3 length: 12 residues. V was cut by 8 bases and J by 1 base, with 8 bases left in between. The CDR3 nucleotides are TGTGCCAGCCTGCGACAGAACACTGAAGCTTTCTTT. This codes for CASLRQNTEAFF.

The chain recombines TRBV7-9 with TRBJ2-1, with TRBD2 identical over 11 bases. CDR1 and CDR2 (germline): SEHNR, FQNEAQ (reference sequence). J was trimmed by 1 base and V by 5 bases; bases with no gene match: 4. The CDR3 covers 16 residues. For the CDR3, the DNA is TGTGCCAGCAGCCCCTCTAGCGGGAGGTCCTACAATGAGCAGTTCTTC. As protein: CASSPSSGRSYNEQFF.

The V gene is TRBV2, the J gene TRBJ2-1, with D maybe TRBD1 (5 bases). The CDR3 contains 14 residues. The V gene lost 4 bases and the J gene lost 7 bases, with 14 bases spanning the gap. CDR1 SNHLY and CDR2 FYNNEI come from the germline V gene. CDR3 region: CASSAAGLANEQFF. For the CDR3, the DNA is TGTGCCAGCAGTGCGGCAGGGTTGGCGAATGAGCAGTTCTTC.

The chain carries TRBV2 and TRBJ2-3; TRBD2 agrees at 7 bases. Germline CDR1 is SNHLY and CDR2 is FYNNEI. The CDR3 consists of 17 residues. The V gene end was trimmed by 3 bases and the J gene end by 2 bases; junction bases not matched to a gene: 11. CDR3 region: CASSDSNWAGVTDTQYF. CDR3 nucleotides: TGTGCCAGCAGTGACTCAAACTGGGCGGGAGTCACAGATACGCAGTATTTT. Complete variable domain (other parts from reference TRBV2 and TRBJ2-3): EPEVTQTPSHQVTQMGQEVILRCVPISNHLYFYWYRQILGQKVEFLVSFYNNEISEKSEIFDDQFSVERPDGSNFTLKIRSTKLEDSAMYFCASSDSNWAGVTDTQYFGPGTRLTVL.

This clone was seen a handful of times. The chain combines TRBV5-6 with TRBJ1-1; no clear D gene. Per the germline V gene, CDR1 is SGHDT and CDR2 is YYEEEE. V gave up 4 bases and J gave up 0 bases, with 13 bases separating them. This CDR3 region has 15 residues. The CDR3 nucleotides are TGTGCCAGCAGCGTGCGTCTATCCTTGAACACTGAAGCTTTCTTT. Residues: CASSVRLSLNTEAFF.

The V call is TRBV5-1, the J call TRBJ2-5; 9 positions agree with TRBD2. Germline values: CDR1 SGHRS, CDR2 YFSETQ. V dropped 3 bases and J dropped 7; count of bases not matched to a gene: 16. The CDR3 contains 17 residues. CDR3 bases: TGCGCCAGCAGCTCCTTTTTAGGCGGGAGGGCCTTTGCGACCCAGTACTTC. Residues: CASSSFLGGRAFATQYF.

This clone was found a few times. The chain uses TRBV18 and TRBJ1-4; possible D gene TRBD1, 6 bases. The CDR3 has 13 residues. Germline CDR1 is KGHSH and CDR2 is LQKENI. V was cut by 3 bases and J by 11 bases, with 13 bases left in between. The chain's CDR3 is CASSPYGQFKLFF. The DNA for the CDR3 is TGTGCCAGCTCACCTTACGGACAGTTTAAACTGTTTTTT. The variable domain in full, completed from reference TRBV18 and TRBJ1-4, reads NAGVMQNPRHLVRRRGQEARLRCSPMKGHSHVYWYRQLPEEGLKFMVYLQKENIIDESGMPKERFSAEFPKEGPSILRIQQVVRGDSAAYFCASSPYGQFKLFFGSGTQLSVL.

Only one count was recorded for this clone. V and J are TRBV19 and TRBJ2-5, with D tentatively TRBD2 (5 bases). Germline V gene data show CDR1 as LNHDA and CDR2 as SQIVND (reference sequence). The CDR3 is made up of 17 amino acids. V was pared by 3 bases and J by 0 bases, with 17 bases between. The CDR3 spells CASSMVTGNPYQETQYF. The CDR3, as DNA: TGTGCCAGTAGTATGGTTACGGGGAACCCTTACCAAGAGACCCAGTACTTC.

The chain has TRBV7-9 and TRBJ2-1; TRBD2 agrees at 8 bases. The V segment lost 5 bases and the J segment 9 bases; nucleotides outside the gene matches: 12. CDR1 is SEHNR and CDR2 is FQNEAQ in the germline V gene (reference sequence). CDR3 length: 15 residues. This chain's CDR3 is CASSPRRGARGEQFF. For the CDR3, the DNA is TGTGCCAGCAGCCCTCGGCGGGGGGCAAGGGGTGAGCAGTTCTTC.

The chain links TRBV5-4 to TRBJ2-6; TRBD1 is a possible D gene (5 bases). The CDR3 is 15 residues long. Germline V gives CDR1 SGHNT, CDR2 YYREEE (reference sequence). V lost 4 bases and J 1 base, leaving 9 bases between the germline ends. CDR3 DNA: TGTGCCAGCAGCCTGGACATATCTGGGGCCAACGTCCTGACTTTC. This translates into CASSLDISGANVLTF.

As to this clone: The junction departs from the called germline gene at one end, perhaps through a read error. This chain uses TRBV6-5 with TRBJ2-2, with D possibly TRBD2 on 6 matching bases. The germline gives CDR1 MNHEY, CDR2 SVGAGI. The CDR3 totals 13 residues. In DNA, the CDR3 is TGTGCCAGCCCCTTACAGCGCGGGCGGGGAGCTGTTTTT. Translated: CASPLQRGRGAVF.

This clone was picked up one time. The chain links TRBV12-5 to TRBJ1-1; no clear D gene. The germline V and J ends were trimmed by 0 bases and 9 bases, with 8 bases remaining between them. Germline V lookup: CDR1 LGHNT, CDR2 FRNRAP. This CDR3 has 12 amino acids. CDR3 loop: CASGLVLSQAFF. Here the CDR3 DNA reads TGTGCTAGTGGTTTGGTACTTTCTCAAGCTTTCTTT.

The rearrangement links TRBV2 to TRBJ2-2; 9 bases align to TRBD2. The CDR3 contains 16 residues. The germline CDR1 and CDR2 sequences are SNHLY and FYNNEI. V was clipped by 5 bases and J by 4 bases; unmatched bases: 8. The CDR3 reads CASSPPGRGGTGELFF. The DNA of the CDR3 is TGTGCCAGCAGTCCCCCGGGGCGGGGGGGCACCGGGGAGCTGTTTTTT.

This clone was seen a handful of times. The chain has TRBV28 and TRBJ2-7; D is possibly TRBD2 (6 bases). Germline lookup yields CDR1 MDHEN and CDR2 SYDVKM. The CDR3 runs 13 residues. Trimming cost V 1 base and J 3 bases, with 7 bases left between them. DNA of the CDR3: TGTGCCAGCAGTTTATCAGCGGGCTACGAGCAGTACTTC. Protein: CASSLSAGYEQYF.

CDR3 sequence (DNA): TGTGCCAGCAACACAGGGGGCAGTGAGCAGTTCTTC. It codes for CASNTGGSEQFF. The chain is built from TRBV4-2 and TRBJ2-1; TRBD1 matches 9 bases. CDR3 length: 12 residues. Germline CDR1 reads LGHNA; CDR2 reads YNFKEQ. The trim removed 7 bases at V and 9 bases at J, leaving 4 bases unmatched.

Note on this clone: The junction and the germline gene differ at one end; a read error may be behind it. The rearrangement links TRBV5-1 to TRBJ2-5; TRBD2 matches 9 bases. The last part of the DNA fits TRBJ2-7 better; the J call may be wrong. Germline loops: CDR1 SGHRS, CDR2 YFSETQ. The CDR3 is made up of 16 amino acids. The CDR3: CANSPRVAGAGYEQYF. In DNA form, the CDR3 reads TGCGCCAACAGCCCCCGCGTAGCGGGAGCCGGCTACGAGCAGTACTTC.

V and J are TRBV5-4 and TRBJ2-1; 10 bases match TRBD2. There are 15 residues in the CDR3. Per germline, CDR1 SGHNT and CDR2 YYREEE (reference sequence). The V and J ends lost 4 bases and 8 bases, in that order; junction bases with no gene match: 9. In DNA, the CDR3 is TGTGCCAGCAGCCCCGGTCTAGCGGGAGTCGATGAGCAGTTCTTC. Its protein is CASSPGLAGVDEQFF.

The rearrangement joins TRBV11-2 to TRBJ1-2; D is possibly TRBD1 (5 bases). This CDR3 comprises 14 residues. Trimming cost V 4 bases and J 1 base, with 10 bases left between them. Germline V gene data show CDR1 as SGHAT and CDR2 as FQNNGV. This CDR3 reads CASSSLRDNYGYTF. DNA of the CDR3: TGTGCCAGCAGCTCCCTCAGGGATAACTATGGCTACACCTTC.

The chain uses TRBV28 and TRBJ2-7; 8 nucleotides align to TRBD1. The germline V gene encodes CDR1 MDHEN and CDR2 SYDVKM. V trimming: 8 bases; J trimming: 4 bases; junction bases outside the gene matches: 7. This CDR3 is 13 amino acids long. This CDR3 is CASSLGTGYEQYF. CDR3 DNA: TGTGCCAGCTCGCTCGGGACAGGTTACGAGCAGTACTTC.

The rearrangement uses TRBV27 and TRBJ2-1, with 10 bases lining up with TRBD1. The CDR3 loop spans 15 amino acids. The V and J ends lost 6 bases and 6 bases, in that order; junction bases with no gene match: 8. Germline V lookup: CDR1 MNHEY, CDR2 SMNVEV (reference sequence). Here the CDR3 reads CASSPGTGVINEQFF. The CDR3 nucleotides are TGTGCCAGCAGCCCAGGGACAGGGGTAATCAATGAGCAGTTCTTC.

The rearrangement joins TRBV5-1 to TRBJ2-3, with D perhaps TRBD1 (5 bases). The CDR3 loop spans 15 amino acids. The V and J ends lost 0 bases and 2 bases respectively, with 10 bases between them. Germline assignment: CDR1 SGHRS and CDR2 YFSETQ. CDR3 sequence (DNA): TGCGCCAGCAGCTTGGGACAGATCCTCACAGATACGCAGTATTTT. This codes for CASSLGQILTDTQYF.

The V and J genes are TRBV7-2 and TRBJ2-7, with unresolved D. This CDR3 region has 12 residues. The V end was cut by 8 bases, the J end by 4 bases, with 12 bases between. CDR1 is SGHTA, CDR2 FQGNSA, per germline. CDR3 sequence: CASALSLYEQYF. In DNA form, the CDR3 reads TGTGCCAGCGCCTTATCCCTATACGAGCAGTACTTC.

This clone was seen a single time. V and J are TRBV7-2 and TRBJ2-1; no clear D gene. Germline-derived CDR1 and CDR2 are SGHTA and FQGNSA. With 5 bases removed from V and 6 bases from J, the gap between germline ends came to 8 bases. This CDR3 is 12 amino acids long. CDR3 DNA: TGTGCCAGCAGCCCTAATCTCAATGAGCAGTTCTTC. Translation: CASSPNLNEQFF. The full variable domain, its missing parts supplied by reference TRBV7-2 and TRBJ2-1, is GAGVSQSPSNKVTEKGKDVELRCDPISGHTALYWYRQSLGQGLEFLIYFQGNSAPDKSGLPSDRFSAERTGGSVSTLTIQRTQQEDSAVYLCASSPNLNEQFFGPGTRLTVL.